This passage covers 5 T cell receptor beta chains from one sample sequenced in a study of T cell changes during pregnancy in multiple sclerosis. Profiling relied on immunoSEQ multiplex PCR, and the TCRdb table lists in-frame clones only, not all of them. The table lists 75,000 to 80,000 clones, just over 90% of them singletons, with 2.5% to 3% in the top ten. Source: peripheral blood, taken after pregnancy. These receptors were taken from a female donor in good health, enrolled as a control in a pregnancy study.

The chain has TRBV27 and TRBJ2-1, with TRBD2 matching 9 bases. Germline loops: CDR1 MNHEY, CDR2 SMNVEV (reference sequence). The CDR3 has 17 amino acids. J gave up 5 bases and V 2 bases, and 10 bases lay outside the gene matches. The CDR3: CASSLLAGGPGDNEQFF. CDR3 DNA sequence: TGTGCCAGCAGTTTACTGGCGGGAGGGCCGGGTGACAATGAGCAGTTCTTC.

This clone was recorded only once. CDR3 loop: CASSQQGANTEAFF. The CDR3 DNA sequence: TGTGCCAGCTCGCAACAGGGGGCGAACACTGAAGCTTTCTTT. V usage is TRBV18 and J usage is TRBJ1-1; TRBD1 agrees at 9 bases. Germline values: CDR1 KGHSH, CDR2 LQKENI. The CDR3 is 14 amino acids. With 6 bases clipped from V and 1 base from J, the junction kept 3 bases outside the gene matches.

This rearrangement joins TRBV9 to TRBJ2-3, with 8 bases that match TRBD2. Germline values: CDR1 SGDLS, CDR2 YYNGEE. V trimming: 1 base; J trimming: 3 bases; junction bases outside the gene matches: 10. This CDR3 comprises 17 residues. Here the CDR3 DNA reads TGTGCCAGCAGCGTACTAGCGGGTAGGTCGGGTACAGATACGCAGTATTTT. Protein sequence: CASSVLAGRSGTDTQYF. Together with reference TRBV9 and TRBJ2-3, the CDR3 gives the full variable domain: DSGVTQTPKHLITATGQRVTLRCSPRSGDLSVYWYQQSLDQGLQFLIQYYNGEERAKGNILERFSAQQFPDLHSELNLSSLELGDSALYFCASSVLAGRSGTDTQYFGPGTRLTVL.

The chain's CDR3 is CASSPQGAGSTGELFF. Written as DNA, the CDR3 is TGTGCCAGCAGTCCCCAGGGGGCGGGGAGCACCGGGGAGCTGTTTTTT. The genes are TRBV2 and TRBJ2-2; 8 bases map to TRBD1. With 5 bases clipped from V and 4 bases from J, the junction kept 9 bases outside the gene matches. The CDR3 has 16 amino acids. CDR1 SNHLY and CDR2 FYNNEI come from the germline V gene.

The CDR3 reads CASRRADGPEAFF. CDR3 nucleotides: TGTGCCAGCAGGAGAGCGGACGGCCCTGAAGCTTTCTTT. This chain joins TRBV6-5 and TRBJ1-1, with unresolved D. This CDR3 has 13 residues. Deletions cut 6 bases from V and 6 bases from J, with 14 bases between. CDR1 and CDR2 from the germline V gene are MNHEY and SVGAGI.